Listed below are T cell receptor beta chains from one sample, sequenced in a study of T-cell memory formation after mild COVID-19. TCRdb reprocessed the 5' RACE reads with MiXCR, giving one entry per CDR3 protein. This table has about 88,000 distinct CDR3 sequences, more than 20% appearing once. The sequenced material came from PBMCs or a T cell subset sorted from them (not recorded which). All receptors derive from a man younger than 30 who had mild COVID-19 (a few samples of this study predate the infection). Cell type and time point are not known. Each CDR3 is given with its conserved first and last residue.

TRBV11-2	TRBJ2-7	CASTTGMYEQYF
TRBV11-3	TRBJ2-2	CASRNRDTTGELFF
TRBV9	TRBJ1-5	CASSAGTGGQPQHF
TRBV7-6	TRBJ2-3	CASTDSGGRTDTQYF
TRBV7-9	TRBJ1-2	CASSLAPDGYTF
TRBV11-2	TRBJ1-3	CASRLGPAPSGNTIYF
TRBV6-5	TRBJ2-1	CASSYTGGSYNEQFF
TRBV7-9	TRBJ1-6	CASSVPGQVGRPLHF
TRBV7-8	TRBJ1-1	CASSLDGWDTEAFF
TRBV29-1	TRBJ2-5	CSVEYQGAYQETQYF
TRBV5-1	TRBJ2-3	CASSLFSSGATDTQYF
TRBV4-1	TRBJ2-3	CASSPRWVSTDTQYF
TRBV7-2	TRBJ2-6	CASSPQGRSGANVLTF
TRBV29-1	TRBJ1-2	CSVPVSGTGAFGYTF
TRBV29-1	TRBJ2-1	CSVGGTGTYNEQFF
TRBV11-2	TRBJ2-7	CASSPVRDSPYEQYF
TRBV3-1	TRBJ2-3	CASSPSGGPTDTQYF
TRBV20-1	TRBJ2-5	CSARDQTPGLGGETQYF
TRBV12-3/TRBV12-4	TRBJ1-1	CASSLRPLGTEAFF
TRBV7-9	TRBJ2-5	CASSSTTYRGETQYF
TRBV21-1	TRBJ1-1	CASSKARGWGQKNTEAFF
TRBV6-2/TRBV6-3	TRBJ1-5	CASSDRGAEQPQHF
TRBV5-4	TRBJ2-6	CASSLQVSGANVLTF
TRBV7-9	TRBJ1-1	CASSPGSAEAFF
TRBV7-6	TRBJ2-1	CASQLSGGRYNEQFF
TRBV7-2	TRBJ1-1	CASSFTGVFVTEAFF
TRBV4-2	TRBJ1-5	CASSQRQAGEGQPQHF
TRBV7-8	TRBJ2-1	CASTILSGTDNEQFF
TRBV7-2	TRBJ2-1	CASSLGSDNEQFF
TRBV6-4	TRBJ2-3	CASSRTSGGAGTDTQYF
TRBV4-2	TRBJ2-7	CASSPRGTYEQYF
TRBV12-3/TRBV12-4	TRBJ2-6	CASTSSGANVLTF
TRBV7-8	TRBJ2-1	CASSLPRGGASTYNEQFF
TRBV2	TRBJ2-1	CASSWDINEQFF
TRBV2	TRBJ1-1	CASSAQQGAAEAFF
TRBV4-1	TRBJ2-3	CASSHDGTTDTQYF
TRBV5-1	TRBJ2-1	CASFDHPNDEQFF
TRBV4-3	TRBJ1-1	CASSRDRVGTEAFF
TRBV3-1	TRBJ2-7	CASSPGLAGREQYF
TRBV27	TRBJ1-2	CASSLSDGYGYTF
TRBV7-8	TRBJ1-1	CASSAKQGPEAFF
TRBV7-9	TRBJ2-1	CASSLDFGEQFF
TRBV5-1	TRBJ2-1	CASSLERSEQFF
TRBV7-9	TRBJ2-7	CASSPAVGGSYEQYF
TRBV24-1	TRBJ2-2	CATSDSDLAGGPYGGELFF
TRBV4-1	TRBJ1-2	CASSQTGTYGYTF
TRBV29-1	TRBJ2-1	CSVESRGSYNEQFF
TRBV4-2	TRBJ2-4	CASSPGTSGIIYF
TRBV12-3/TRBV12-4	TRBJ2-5	CASSSGLAGGYQETQYF
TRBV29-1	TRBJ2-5	CSVEDQRARGQETQYF
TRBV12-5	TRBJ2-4	CASGSMSPLAKNIQYF
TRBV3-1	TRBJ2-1	CASSQAGGNEQFF